These 22 T cell receptor beta chains share one sample of origin, sequenced in a study of shared clonotypes between healthy human individuals. Here immunoSEQ multiplex PCR was the method, and the copy in TCRdb shows in-frame clones only, minus some. Among roughly 450,000 clones listed, 79% were seen once. Specimen: PBMCs. These receptors originate from a woman aged 40 to 49 in good health. Some clones in this sample may be carry-over from other donors' samples.

The table lists this clone with a count of one. J is TRBJ1-2 and V is TRBV7-2; 9 nucleotides match TRBD1. V lost 5 bases, J lost 4 bases, and 8 bases stayed unmatched. The CDR3 runs to 15 residues. The V gene's germline CDR1 is SGHTA and CDR2 FQGNSA. CDR3 sequence reads: CASSPRQGGSYGYTF. In DNA form, the CDR3 reads TGTGCCAGCAGCCCCAGACAGGGGGGGTCCTATGGCTACACCTTC.

There are a few counts of this clone. CDR3 DNA sequence: TGTGCCACGACGAAGGGGAGCGGGAGGGATCAGCCCCAGCATTTT. This sequence encodes CATTKGSGRDQPQHF. The genes are TRBV28 and TRBJ1-5; tentatively, D is TRBD1 (5 bases). The germline CDR1 and CDR2 sequences are MDHEN and SYDVKM. V was pared by 10 bases and J by 5 bases, with 21 bases between. The CDR3 contains 15 residues.

The V and J genes are TRBV6-5 and TRBJ2-7, with 13 bases matching TRBD2. The CDR3 sequence is 14 residues long. Germline values: CDR1 MNHEY, CDR2 SVGAGI. Trimming removed 6 bases from V and 5 bases from J; junction bases left unmatched: 4. As DNA, the CDR3 is TGTGCCAGCAGGGTCGGACTAGCGGGAGACGAGCAGTACTTC. Translating gives CASRVGLAGDEQYF.

The chain carries TRBV7-9 and TRBJ1-2, with TRBD1 matching 9 bases. The CDR3 length is 14 residues. The V segment lost 4 bases and the J segment 5 bases; nucleotides outside the gene matches: 5. Germline CDR1 is SEHNR and CDR2 is FQNEAQ (reference sequence). The CDR3 loop is CASSSPQGAYGYTF. The CDR3 nucleotides are TGTGCCAGCAGCTCGCCACAGGGGGCATATGGCTACACCTTC.

Concerning this clone itself: Compared with germline, one end of the junction differs, possibly owing to a read error. The chain couples TRBV28 to TRBJ2-7; 7 bases agree with TRBD1. The CDR3 has 12 residues. Germline CDR1 is MDHEN and CDR2 is SYDVKM. CDR3 amino acids: CASSLERGRLGF. The DNA of the CDR3 is TGTGCCAGCAGTTTAGAGAGGGGGCGCCTGGGTTTC.

This sequence joins TRBV12-5 and TRBJ2-5; TRBD1 matches 9 bases. The CDR3 loop spans 15 amino acids. Germline CDR1 LGHNT, CDR2 FRNRAP. With V trimmed by 6 bases and J by 4 bases, 9 bases remained unmatched. The CDR3 loop is CASGRQGVEGETQYF. The CDR3 coding sequence is TGTGCTAGTGGCAGACAGGGGGTGGAGGGAGAGACCCAGTACTTC. Combining the CDR3 with reference TRBV12-5 and TRBJ2-5 gives the whole variable domain DARVTQTPRHKVTEMGQEVTMRCQPILGHNTVFWYRQTMMQGLELLAYFRNRAPLDDSGMPKDRFSAEMPDATLATLKIQPSEPRDSAVYFCASGRQGVEGETQYFGPGTRLLVL.

The rearrangement joins TRBV27 to TRBJ1-5; no reliable D call. CDR3 length: 13 residues. The V gene's germline CDR1 is MNHEY and CDR2 SMNVEV (reference sequence). The V end was cut by 5 bases, the J end by 6 bases, with 11 bases between. CDR3 amino acids: CASSIGERQPQHF. The CDR3 DNA follows: TGTGCCAGCAGTATTGGGGAACGTCAGCCCCAGCATTTT.

This clone was detected only a few times. The CDR3 nucleotides are TGTGCCAGCAGCTTGATAGGAGGGGGGATTAATGAAAAACTGTTTTTT. It codes for CASSLIGGGINEKLFF. The chain couples TRBV11-2 to TRBJ1-4, with D possibly being TRBD1 (6 bases). This CDR3 has 16 residues. V lost 3 bases and J lost 4, with 15 bases in between. Looked up from germline, CDR1 is SGHAT and CDR2 is FQNNGV.

In the case of this clone: Sequence at one end of the junction differs from germline and may be a read error. The chain is built from TRBV5-1 and TRBJ2-1, with 9 bases matching TRBD1. Germline lookup yields CDR1 SGHRS and CDR2 YFSETQ. The CDR3 runs 17 residues. CDR3 nucleotide sequence: TGCGCCAGCAGCTCGGACAGGGGTGTGAGGTCCTACAATGGGCAGTTCTTC. It specifies CASSSDRGVRSYNGQFF.

V gene TRBV19 combines with J gene TRBJ2-5, with TRBD2 as a possible D gene (5 bases). With 3 bases removed from V and 3 bases from J, the gap between germline ends came to 17 bases. CDR1 LNHDA and CDR2 SQIVND come from the germline V gene (reference sequence). The CDR3 loop spans 16 amino acids. The CDR3 reads CASSIMGRFREETQYF. CDR3 DNA sequence: TGTGCCAGTAGTATCATGGGGAGATTTAGGGAAGAGACCCAGTACTTC.

The chain joins TRBV7-3 to TRBJ1-1; no clear D gene. Trimming took 5 bases from V and 0 from J, leaving 7 bases between them. The CDR3 is 13 residues long. CDR1 SGHTA and CDR2 FQGTGA come from the germline V gene. The CDR3 reads CASSASVNTEAFF. In DNA, the CDR3 is TGTGCCAGCAGCGCCTCAGTGAACACTGAAGCTTTCTTT.

The chain links TRBV4-1 to TRBJ2-6; 7 bases align to TRBD2. The V gene end was trimmed by 0 bases and the J gene end by 4 bases; junction bases not matched to a gene: 6. CDR3 length equals 17 residues. Germline loops: CDR1 MGHRA, CDR2 YSYEKL. CDR3 bases: TGCGCCAGCAGCCAAGATGGCGGGGGATCGGGGGCCAACGTCCTGACTTTC. It codes for CASSQDGGGSGANVLTF.

V usage is TRBV7-9 and J usage is TRBJ2-7; D unclear. CDR1 is SEHNR, CDR2 FQNEAQ, per germline (reference sequence). The CDR3 has 18 amino acids. V lost 7 bases and J lost 5, with 30 bases in between. Here the CDR3 reads CASILGWVQVANLDEQYF. The CDR3 bases are TGTGCCAGCATCCTAGGGTGGGTGCAGGTGGCGAATTTGGACGAGCAGTACTTC.

The V and J genes are TRBV7-3 and TRBJ2-1; D is possibly TRBD2 (6 bases). The V gene lost 0 bases and the J gene lost 6 bases, with 12 bases spanning the gap. Germline CDR1 is SGHTA and CDR2 is FQGTGA. This CDR3 is 15 amino acids long. Here the CDR3 reads CASSLTFGSGNEQFF. CDR3 bases: TGTGCCAGCAGCTTAACGTTTGGTAGCGGCAATGAGCAGTTCTTC.

This clone was counted a single time. This sequence joins TRBV11-3 and TRBJ2-1; 11 nucleotides agree with TRBD2. The J segment lost 3 bases and the V segment lost 4 bases, leaving 5 bases of the junction unmatched. The CDR3 extends over 16 amino acids. The germline CDR1 and CDR2 sequences are SGHNT and YENEEA. DNA for the CDR3: TGTGCCAGCAGCTACAAGGGACTAGCGGACTACAATGAGCAGTTCTTC. It translates to CASSYKGLADYNEQFF.

This clone was detected only a few times. This chain connects TRBV28 to TRBJ1-2; TRBD1 might be the D (5 bases). The V gene lost 10 bases and the J gene lost 4 bases, with 16 bases spanning the gap. The V gene's germline CDR1 is MDHEN and CDR2 SYDVKM. The CDR3 is made up of 13 amino acids. The CDR3 region has the DNA TGTGCCACCAGCATCCGACAGCTCTATGGCTACACCTTC. Its protein product is CATSIRQLYGYTF.

V and J are TRBV6-1 and TRBJ2-2; D is ambiguous. Trimming removed 4 bases from V and 2 bases from J, with 8 bases in between. CDR3 size: 14 residues. Germline V CDR1 and CDR2: MNHNS, SASEGT. CDR3 DNA sequence: TGTGCCAGCAGTGTCGAACGTAACACCGGGGAGCTGTTTTTT. As protein: CASSVERNTGELFF.

The chain is built from TRBV15 and TRBJ2-7; the D gene is possibly TRBD1 (6 bases). V was shortened by 3 bases and J by 1 base, with 16 bases between the two germline ends. The germline CDR1 and CDR2 sequences are LNHNV and YYDKDF (reference sequence). The CDR3 runs 16 residues. For the CDR3, the DNA is TGTGCCACCAGCAGGCATCCGCGGACAGAGTCCTACGAGCAGTACTTC. Translated: CATSRHPRTESYEQYF.

The chain carries TRBV27 and TRBJ1-5; tentative D call: TRBD1 (5 bases). The V gene's germline CDR1 is MNHEY and CDR2 SMNVEV (reference sequence). There are 15 residues in the CDR3. The V end was cut by 3 bases, the J end by 0 bases, with 9 bases between. The CDR3 sequence is CASSFEGLSNQPQHF. CDR3 in DNA: TGTGCCAGCAGTTTCGAGGGACTTAGCAATCAGCCCCAGCATTTT.

The rearrangement links TRBV30 to TRBJ2-7, with TRBD2 as a possible D gene (5 bases). This CDR3 comprises 16 residues. Germline V lookup: CDR1 GTSNPN, CDR2 SVGIG (reference sequence). Trimming cost V 0 bases and J 0 bases, with 15 bases left between them. The CDR3, as DNA: TGTGCCTGGAGTGTACTAGTCCCCCCGAGCTCCTACGAGCAGTACTTC. Protein: CAWSVLVPPSSYEQYF. Based on the CDR3 plus reference TRBV30 and TRBJ2-7, the full variable domain is SQTIHQWPATLVQPVGSPLSLECTVEGTSNPNLYWYRQAAGRGLQLLFYSVGIGQISSEVPQNLSASRPQDRQFILSSKKLLLSDSGFYLCAWSVLVPPSSYEQYFGPGTRLTVT.

This chain links TRBV5-1 with TRBJ2-3; no clear D. This CDR3 spans 14 amino acids. Trimming took off 0 bases at V and 0 bases at J, with 5 bases between the two ends. CDR1 is SGHRS, CDR2 YFSETQ, per germline. CDR3 residues: CASSLVGSTDTQYF. For the CDR3, the DNA is TGCGCCAGCAGCTTGGTCGGTAGCACAGATACGCAGTATTTT.

The chain recombines TRBV7-2 with TRBJ2-1; TRBD2 might be the D (5 bases). The CDR3 sequence is 13 residues long. The V end was cut by 0 bases, the J end by 9 bases, with 9 bases between. Germline V lookup: CDR1 SGHTA, CDR2 FQGNSA. The CDR3 loop is CASSLAGRSEQFF. CDR3 in DNA: TGTGCCAGCAGCTTAGCAGGGAGAAGTGAGCAGTTCTTC.